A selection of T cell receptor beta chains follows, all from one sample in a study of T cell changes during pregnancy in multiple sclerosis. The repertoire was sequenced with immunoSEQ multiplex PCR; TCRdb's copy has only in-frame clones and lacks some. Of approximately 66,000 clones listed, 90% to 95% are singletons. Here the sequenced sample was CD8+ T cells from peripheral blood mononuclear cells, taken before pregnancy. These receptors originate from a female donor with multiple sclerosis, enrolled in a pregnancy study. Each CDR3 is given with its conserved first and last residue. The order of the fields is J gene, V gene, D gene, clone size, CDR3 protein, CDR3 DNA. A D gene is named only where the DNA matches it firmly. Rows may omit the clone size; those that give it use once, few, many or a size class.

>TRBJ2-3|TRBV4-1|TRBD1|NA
CASSLTLTGDTQYF
TGCGCCAGCAGCCTGACGCTGACAGGGGATACGCAGTATTTT
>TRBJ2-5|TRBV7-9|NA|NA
CASSETKQGGGETQYF
TGTGCCAGCAGCGAGACTAAGCAGGGAGGAGGAGAGACCCAGTACTTC
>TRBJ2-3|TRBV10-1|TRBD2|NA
CASSESSGGPGDTQYF
TGCGCCAGCAGTGAGAGTAGCGGGGGGCCCGGGGATACGCAGTATTTT
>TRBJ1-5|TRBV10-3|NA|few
CAINTGDSNQPQHF
TGTGCCATCAACACAGGAGACAGCAATCAGCCCCAGCATTTT
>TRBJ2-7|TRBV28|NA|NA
CASSLIPAGSYEQYF
TGTGCCAGCAGTTTAATTCCGGCAGGGTCCTACGAGCAGTACTTC
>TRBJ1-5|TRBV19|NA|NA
CASSSYVSNQPQHF
TGTGCCAGTAGTTCCTATGTAAGCAATCAGCCCCAGCATTTT
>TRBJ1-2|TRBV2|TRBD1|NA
CASSEGLADRGPGYTF
TGTGCCAGCAGTGAAGGCCTTGCTGACAGGGGGCCCGGCTACACCTTC
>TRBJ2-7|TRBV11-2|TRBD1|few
CASRLQGDTEYF
TGTGCCAGCAGGCTTCAGGGGGACACGGAGTACTTC
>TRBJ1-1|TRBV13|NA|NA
CASSPVMNREAFF
TGTGCCAGCAGCCCGGTCATGAATCGTGAAGCTTTCTTT
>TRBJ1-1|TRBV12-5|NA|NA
CASGSPKGINLTVYTEAFF
TGTGCTAGTGGTTCCCCGAAGGGGATAAACCTTACCGTTTACACTGAAGCTTTCTTT
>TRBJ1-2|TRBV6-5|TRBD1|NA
CASRKGQVNYGYTF
TGTGCCAGCAGAAAGGGACAGGTTAACTATGGCTACACCTTC
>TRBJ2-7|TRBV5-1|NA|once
CASSSNLQGYEQYF
TGCGCCAGCAGCAGTAACCTACAGGGTTACGAGCAGTACTTC
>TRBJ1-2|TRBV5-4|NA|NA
CASSLTDRNYGYTF
TGTGCCAGCAGCTTGACGGACAGAAACTATGGCTACACCTTC
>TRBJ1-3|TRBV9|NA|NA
CASSVAGGTGNTIYF
TGTGCCAGCAGCGTAGCGGGGGGCACTGGAAACACCATATATTTT
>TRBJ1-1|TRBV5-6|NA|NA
CASSRLAGGDTEAFF
TGTGCCAGCAGCCGGCTTGCGGGGGGGGACACTGAAGCTTTCTTT
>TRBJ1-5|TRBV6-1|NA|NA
CASSDTGTTQPQHF
TGTGCCAGCAGTGATACAGGGACAACTCAGCCCCAGCATTTT
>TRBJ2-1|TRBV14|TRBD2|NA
CASSLVGLAGGVEQFF
TGTGCCAGCAGCCTAGTGGGACTAGCGGGGGGTGTTGAGCAGTTCTTC